One sample yielded the 20 T cell receptor beta chains listed below, sequenced in a study of CD8+CD57+ T cells in acquired aplastic anemia. TCR beta VDJ combinations and CDR3 sequences were profiled from genomic DNA. A single record per CDR3 protein comes from TCRdb applying MiXCR to the reads. The table shows some 240,000 distinct CDR3 sequences, with about a third occurring only once. The specimen was sorted CD4+, CD8+, or CD8+CD57+ T cells (not recorded which) from PBMCs. The receptor source for this set is a human donor in good health, serving as a control.

This chain connects TRBV7-3 to TRBJ2-2; no definite D call. V shed 3 bases and J shed 8 bases, with 4 bases lying between them. Germline V gene lookup returns CDR1 SGHTA and CDR2 FQGTGA. This CDR3 is 11 amino acids long. This chain's CDR3 is CASSFPGELFF. CDR3 bases: TGTGCCAGCAGCTTTCCAGGGGAGCTGTTTTTT.

CDR3 amino acids: CASNFGGGELFF. The CDR3, as DNA: TGTGCCAGCAACTTCGGTGGGGGGGAGCTGTTTTTT. The rearrangement uses TRBV7-2 and TRBJ2-2; no clear D gene. CDR1 is SGHTA, CDR2 FQGNSA, per germline. The CDR3 is 12 residues long. V gave up 7 bases and J gave up 8 bases, with 11 bases separating them.

This clonotype occurred many times. The chain uses TRBV6-1 and TRBJ2-7; 10 nucleotides align to TRBD1. CDR3 length: 14 amino acids. Germline assignment: CDR1 MNHNS and CDR2 SASEGT. The ends lost 6 bases at V and 3 bases at J; junction bases unmatched: 5. CDR3 sequence reads: CASSPTGGGYEQYF. The CDR3 bases are TGTGCCAGCAGCCCGACAGGGGGCGGCTACGAGCAGTACTTC.

The chain couples TRBV24-1 to TRBJ1-2, with D perhaps matching TRBD1 (5 bases). Germline-derived CDR1 and CDR2 are KGHDR and SFDVKD. V lost 2 bases to trimming and J lost 7 bases, with 19 bases between them. The length of the CDR3 is 16 residues. CDR3 amino acids: CATSDSSRDLVSGYTF. The DNA of the CDR3 is TGTGCCACCAGTGATTCCAGCAGGGACCTTGTTTCTGGCTACACCTTC.

The chain links TRBV5-1 to TRBJ2-3, with D perhaps TRBD1 (6 bases). The germline V gene encodes CDR1 SGHRS and CDR2 YFSETQ. CDR3 length: 16 residues. The V gene lost 2 bases and the J gene lost 2 bases, with 15 bases spanning the gap. The DNA for the CDR3 is TGCGCCAGCAGCTTTTCCACAGGGACCCCCACAGATACGCAGTATTTT. It is translated as CASSFSTGTPTDTQYF.

On this clonotype: A much larger clone sits a single nucleotide away, making a read error possible. The chain employs TRBV20-1 and TRBJ2-3, with TRBD2 matching 9 bases. This CDR3 contains 17 residues. V dropped 6 bases and J dropped 0; count of bases not matched to a gene: 13. Germline CDR1 and CDR2: DFQATT and SNEGSKA (reference sequence). This CDR3 reads CSAHGALAGWSTDTQYF. In nucleotides, the CDR3 is TGCAGTGCCCACGGCGCCCTAGCGGGATGGAGCACAGATACGCAGTATTTT.

The rearrangement joins TRBV18 to TRBJ1-1; no definite D call. The CDR3 is 14 residues long. Germline CDR1 and CDR2: KGHSH and LQKENI. The V end was cut by 6 bases, the J end by 4 bases, with 15 bases between. The CDR3 here is CASSTTPLITEAFF. The DNA of the CDR3 is TGTGCCAGCTCTACGACACCATTAATCACTGAAGCTTTCTTT.

The V call is TRBV24-1, the J call TRBJ2-7, with 9 bases fitting TRBD2. CDR1 KGHDR and CDR2 SFDVKD come from the germline V gene. The CDR3 spans 15 residues. The junction had 5 bases not matched to a gene; V was cut back by 4 bases and J by 2 bases. The CDR3 spells CATSDTGTSPYEQYF. The CDR3 bases are TGTGCCACCAGTGACACAGGGACTAGCCCCTACGAGCAGTACTTC.

This sequence joins TRBV11-1 and TRBJ2-3, with 9 nucleotides matching TRBD2. J was trimmed by 1 base and V by 6 bases; bases with no gene match: 14. Germline V gives CDR1 SGHAT, CDR2 FQDESV (reference sequence). The CDR3 sequence is 18 residues long. CDR3 sequence reads: CASRSIPSGAGGTDTQYF. The CDR3 coding sequence is TGTGCCAGCAGATCCATACCTAGCGGGGCCGGGGGCACAGATACGCAGTATTTT. The whole variable domain, filled in from reference TRBV11-1 and TRBJ2-3, reads EAEVAQSPRYKITEKSQAVAFWCDPISGHATLYWYRQILGQGPELLVQFQDESVVDDSQLPKDRFSAERLKGVDSTLKIQPAELGDSAMYLCASRSIPSGAGGTDTQYFGPGTRLTVL.

Note on this clonotype: The junction departs from the called germline gene at one end, perhaps through a read error. The rearrangement links TRBV12-3 or TRBV12-4 to TRBJ1-3; no definite D call. The CDR3 loop spans 14 amino acids. CDR3 in DNA: TGTGCCAGCAGAGGACGGAGCTCTGGAAACACCGTATATTTT. Translating it yields CASRGRSSGNTVYF.

The sample holds many counts of this clonotype. Here the CDR3 DNA reads TGTGCCAGCAGTCACAGTGGGGGGCAGGAGACTGAAGCTTTCTTT. As protein: CASSHSGGQETEAFF. The V call is TRBV7-9, the J call TRBJ1-1, with D possibly being TRBD1 (6 bases). Trimming removed 6 bases at V and 5 bases at J, with 19 bases between. From germline, CDR1 is SEHNR and CDR2 FQNEAQ (reference sequence). This CDR3 spans 15 amino acids.

V usage is TRBV4-3 and J usage is TRBJ1-5, with 7 nucleotides matching TRBD1. This CDR3 is 16 amino acids long. Losses at the gene ends were 0 bases for V and 0 bases for J; bases not matched to a gene: 2. Germline assignment: CDR1 LGHNA and CDR2 YSLEER. CDR3 sequence: CASSQETGYSNQPQHF. The DNA for the CDR3 is TGCGCCAGCAGCCAAGAGACAGGGTATAGCAATCAGCCCCAGCATTTT.

Ten or more counts support this clonotype. The chain employs TRBV7-3 and TRBJ1-6; D ambiguous. Germline V gives CDR1 SGHTA, CDR2 FQGTGA. CDR3 length equals 13 residues. The germline V and J ends were trimmed by 4 bases and 8 bases, with 9 bases remaining between them. This CDR3 is CASSYTADSPLHF. The CDR3 region has the DNA TGTGCCAGCAGCTACACAGCAGATTCACCCCTCCACTTT.

In regard to this clonotype: This may arise from a read error, as a much more abundant clone is one base away. The chain couples TRBV12-5 to TRBJ2-1; a possible D gene is TRBD1 (6 bases). The CDR3 length is 14 residues. Germline CDR1 LGHNT, CDR2 FRNRAP. The CDR3, as DNA: TGTGCTAGTGGTTTGGTAACAGGGTACAATGAGCGGTTCTTC. Amino acids: CASGLVTGYNERFF. Based on the CDR3 plus reference TRBV12-5 and TRBJ2-1, the full variable domain is DARVTQTPRHKVTEMGQEVTMRCQPILGHNTVFWYRQTMMQGLELLAYFRNRAPLDDSGMPKDRFSAEMPDATLATLKIQPSEPRDSAVYFCASGLVTGYNERFFGPGTRLTVL.

Remarks on this clonotype: It may be a read error: a sequence one base away is much more abundant. This chain joins TRBV9 and TRBJ1-1; no clear D. This CDR3 is 14 amino acids long. Germline-derived CDR1 and CDR2 are SGDLS and YYNGEE. The ends were cut back, 4 bases at V and 0 bases at J, with 10 bases in the middle. The DNA for the CDR3 is TGTGCCAGCAGCCCCCCGACAATGAACACTGAAGCTTTCTTT. Its translation: CASSPPTMNTEAFF.

The chain recombines TRBV29-1 with TRBJ1-4, with a possible D match to TRBD1 (6 bases). The germline V gene has CDR1 SQVTM and CDR2 ANQGSEA. Trimming left V 6 bases short and J 10 bases short, with 15 bases between. The CDR3 sequence is 12 residues long. In DNA, the CDR3 is TGCAGCGTGGGGGACACAAGGGGAAAACTGTTTTTT. Protein product: CSVGDTRGKLFF. The full variable domain, in which reference TRBV29-1 and TRBJ1-4 provide the parts outside the CDR3, is SAVISQKPSRDICQRGTSLTIQCQVDSQVTMMFWYRQQPGQSLTLIATANQGSEATYESGFVIDKFPISRPNLTFSTLTVSNMSPEDSSIYLCSVGDTRGKLFFGSGTQLSVL.

This clonotype was counted many times. The chain recombines TRBV2 with TRBJ1-1; D might be TRBD1 (5 bases). V lost 6 bases, J lost 2 bases, and 13 bases lay in between. This CDR3 contains 14 residues. Germline values: CDR1 SNHLY, CDR2 FYNNEI. For the CDR3, the DNA is TGTGCCAGCAGCCCGACAGAAATTAACACTGAAGCTTTCTTT. It translates to CASSPTEINTEAFF.

A single count supports this clonotype. A junction boundary mismatches the germline segment, possibly from a read error. CDR3 in amino acids: CASRDRDYNGQFF. In nucleotides, the CDR3 is TGTGCCAGCAGGGACAGGGACTACAATGGGCAGTTCTTC. The chain couples TRBV25-1 to TRBJ2-1, with D maybe TRBD1 (8 bases). The CDR3 has 13 amino acids. Germline V gives CDR1 MGHDK, CDR2 SYGVNS.

At least ten counts were recorded for this clonotype. The V call is TRBV2, the J call TRBJ2-7; TRBD1 aligns across 7 bases. The CDR3 loop spans 13 amino acids. The V gene's germline CDR1 is SNHLY and CDR2 FYNNEI. After removal of 6 bases from V and 3 bases from J, the junction contained 5 bases not matched to a gene. CDR3 in amino acids: CASSPGQIYEQYF. CDR3 sequence (DNA): TGTGCCAGCAGCCCGGGACAGATCTACGAGCAGTACTTC.

This clonotype was seen many times. The chain joins TRBV12-3 or TRBV12-4 to TRBJ1-2; the D is unclear. Trimming shortened V by 6 bases and J by 2 bases, and 10 bases separated the two germline ends. The CDR3 sequence is 13 residues long. CDR3 bases: TGTGCCAGCAGCTTTCGAGGGAACTATGGCTACACCTTC. Protein: CASSFRGNYGYTF.